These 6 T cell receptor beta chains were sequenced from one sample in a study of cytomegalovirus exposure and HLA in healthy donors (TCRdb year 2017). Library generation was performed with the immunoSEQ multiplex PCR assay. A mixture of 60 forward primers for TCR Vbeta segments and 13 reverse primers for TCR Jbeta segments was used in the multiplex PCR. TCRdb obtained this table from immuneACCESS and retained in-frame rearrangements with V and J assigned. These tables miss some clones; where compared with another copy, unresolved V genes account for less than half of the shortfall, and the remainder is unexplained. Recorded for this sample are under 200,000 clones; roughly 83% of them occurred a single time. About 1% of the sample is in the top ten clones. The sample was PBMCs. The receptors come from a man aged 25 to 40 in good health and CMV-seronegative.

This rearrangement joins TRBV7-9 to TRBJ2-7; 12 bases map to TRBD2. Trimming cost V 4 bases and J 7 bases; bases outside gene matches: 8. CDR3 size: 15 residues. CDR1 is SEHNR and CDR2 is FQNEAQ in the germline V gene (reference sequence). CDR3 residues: CASSSRGLAGGEQYF. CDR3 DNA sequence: TGTGCCAGCAGCTCCAGGGGACTAGCGGGTGGTGAGCAGTACTTC.

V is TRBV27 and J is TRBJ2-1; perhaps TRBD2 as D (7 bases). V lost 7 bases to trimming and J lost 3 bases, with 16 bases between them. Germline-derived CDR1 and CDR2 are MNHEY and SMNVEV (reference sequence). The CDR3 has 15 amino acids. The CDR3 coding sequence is TGTGCCAGCAACCCCCTGGGGGGGCTCTACAATGAGCAGTTCTTC. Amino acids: CASNPLGGLYNEQFF.

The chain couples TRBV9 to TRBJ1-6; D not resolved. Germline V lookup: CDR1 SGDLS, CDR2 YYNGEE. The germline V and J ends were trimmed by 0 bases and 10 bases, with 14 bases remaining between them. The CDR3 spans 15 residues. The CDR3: CASSVAEGIGSPLHF. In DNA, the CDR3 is TGTGCCAGCAGCGTAGCGGAGGGAATAGGGTCACCCCTCCACTTT.

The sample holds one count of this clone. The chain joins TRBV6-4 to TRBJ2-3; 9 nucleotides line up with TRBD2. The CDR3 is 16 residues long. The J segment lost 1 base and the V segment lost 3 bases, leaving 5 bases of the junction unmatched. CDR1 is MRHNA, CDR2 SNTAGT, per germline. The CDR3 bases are TGTGCCAGCAGTGAAAAGAGCGGGGGGCGCACAGATACGCAGTATTTT. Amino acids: CASSEKSGGRTDTQYF.

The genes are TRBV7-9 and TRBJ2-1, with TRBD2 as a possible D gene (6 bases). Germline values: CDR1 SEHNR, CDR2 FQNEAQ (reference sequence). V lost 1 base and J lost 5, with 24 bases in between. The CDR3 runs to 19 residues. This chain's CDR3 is CASSLVRRDRFWGNNEQFF. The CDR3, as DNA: TGTGCCAGCAGCTTAGTTCGGAGGGACCGTTTTTGGGGAAACAATGAGCAGTTCTTC.

CDR3 region: CASSLQQGLETQYF. The DNA of the CDR3 is TGTGCCAGCAGCTTGCAACAGGGATTAGAGACCCAGTACTTC. The chain has TRBV5-6 and TRBJ2-5, with D maybe TRBD1 (6 bases). Trimming stripped 1 base from V and 4 bases from J, with 11 bases between. The CDR3 runs 14 residues. Germline CDR1 and CDR2: SGHDT and YYEEEE.